This T cell receptor beta chain was recovered during a study of cytomegalovirus exposure and HLA in healthy donors. As for the study in general: The 95 million to 120 million unique TCR beta sequences, from 150 million to 200 million T cells, were found by an earlier analysis.

CDR1 and CDR2 (germline): SGHNT, YYREEE (reference sequence). V lost 2 bases and J lost 7, with 12 bases in between. The CDR3 is 14 amino acids. The PCR employed 60 Vbeta primers together with 13 Jbeta primers. TCRdb's table, derived via immunoSEQ multiplex PCR, lists solely in-frame clones and lacks some. The sample includes some 200,000 clones, about four fifths of them seen just once. Sequencing input: PBMCs. The chain has TRBV5-4 and TRBJ2-2; D perhaps matches TRBD1 (6 bases). This TCR was sampled from a woman aged 45 to 65 in good health and CMV-seropositive. In DNA form, the CDR3 reads TGTGCCAGCAGCTTAGGGCTAGGGGGCGGGGAGCTGTTTTTT. It specifies CASSLGLGGGELFF.